The next 18 T cell receptor beta chains were all read from a single sample in a study of control samples from healthy donors and cancer patients. Assay: immunoSEQ multiplex PCR; the TCRdb copy retains only in-frame clones and omits some. The sample lists approximately 150,000 clones, about 90% occurring once. Sequenced material: blood. The source is a man aged 18 to 30 in good health.

V is TRBV7-9 and J is TRBJ2-7, with a tentative D call TRBD1 (5 bases). CDR3 length equals 14 residues. CDR1 is SEHNR, CDR2 FQNEAQ, per germline (reference sequence). V was clipped by 1 base and J by 3 bases, with 10 bases between them. The CDR3 nucleotides are TGTGCCAGCAGCTTAGTCAGGGAAAACTACGAGCAGTACTTC. Encoded protein: CASSLVRENYEQYF.

In its sample, this clone was seen once. This sequence joins TRBV4-1 and TRBJ2-1, with D perhaps matching TRBD1 (6 bases). Germline CDR1 MGHRA, CDR2 YSYEKL. V lost 4 bases and J lost 6, with 7 bases in between. The CDR3 covers 12 residues. The CDR3 DNA sequence: TGCGCCAGCAGCCGAGGGGGCAATGAGCAGTTCTTC. Protein sequence: CASSRGGNEQFF.

J is TRBJ2-7 and V is TRBV4-1; D might be TRBD1 or TRBD2, each matching 5 bases. This CDR3 comprises 14 residues. Deletions cut 2 bases from V and 6 bases from J, with 14 bases between. Germline V gives CDR1 MGHRA, CDR2 YSYEKL. The CDR3 DNA is TGCGCCAGCAGCCAACCCGGGACGGCGGGCGAGCAGTACTTC. It yields the protein CASSQPGTAGEQYF.

V gene TRBV19 combines with J gene TRBJ2-7, with TRBD1 identical over 9 bases. The germline V gene encodes CDR1 LNHDA and CDR2 SQIVND (reference sequence). This CDR3 region has 12 residues. The trim removed 7 bases at V and 5 bases at J, leaving 3 bases unmatched. The CDR3 sequence is CASTGQGDEQYF. In DNA form, the CDR3 reads TGTGCCAGTACGGGACAGGGTGACGAGCAGTACTTC.

This chain connects TRBV2 to TRBJ1-6, with D possibly TRBD1 on 6 matching bases. The germline V and J ends were trimmed by 3 bases and 6 bases, with 6 bases remaining between them. The CDR3 has 13 amino acids. Germline V gene data show CDR1 as SNHLY and CDR2 as FYNNEI. CDR3 amino acids: CASSDRGNSPLHF. Written as DNA, the CDR3 is TGTGCCAGCAGTGACAGGGGTAATTCACCCCTCCACTTT.

This clone was counted between two and nine times. The chain combines TRBV4-2 with TRBJ1-4; TRBD1 is a possible D gene (6 bases). V was pared by 5 bases and J by 8 bases, with 21 bases between. Germline loops: CDR1 LGHNA, CDR2 YNFKEQ. The CDR3 is 16 amino acids. This CDR3 reads CASSAGVQGRYEKLFF. In nucleotides, the CDR3 is TGTGCCAGCAGCGCAGGGGTGCAGGGAAGGTACGAAAAACTGTTTTTT.

CDR3 loop: CASSLTGENSPLHF. The CDR3 DNA sequence: TGTGCCAGTAGCCTGACAGGAGAAAATTCACCCCTCCACTTT. The J gene is TRBJ1-6, the V gene TRBV19; D perhaps matches TRBD1 (6 bases). Germline CDR1 LNHDA, CDR2 SQIVND (reference sequence). Trimming left V 6 bases short and J 7 bases short, with 13 bases between. The CDR3 length is 14 residues.

The chain recombines TRBV4-3 with TRBJ1-3; D possibly corresponds to TRBD1 (5 bases). The CDR3 sequence is 17 residues long. V dropped 2 bases and J dropped 0 bases, with 14 bases sitting between them. Germline CDR1 LGHNA, CDR2 YSLEER. The CDR3: CASSQSPGPFSGNTIYF. Written as DNA, the CDR3 is TGCGCCAGCAGCCAATCGCCGGGACCTTTCTCTGGAAACACCATATATTTT.

This clone was seen once. The chain employs TRBV9 and TRBJ1-4; TRBD1 is a possible D gene (5 bases). The CDR3 extends over 16 amino acids. The V end was cut by 3 bases, the J end by 4 bases, with 16 bases between. Germline lookup yields CDR1 SGDLS and CDR2 YYNGEE. The CDR3 protein is CASSANQGGGNEKLFF. The CDR3 nucleotides read TGTGCCAGCAGCGCCAACCAGGGCGGGGGTAATGAAAAACTGTTTTTT.

This rearrangement joins TRBV18 to TRBJ2-7; D gene ambiguous. This CDR3 contains 13 residues. Between the trimmed V and J ends, which lost 1 base and 4 bases, there was a span of 8 bases. Germline CDR1 is KGHSH and CDR2 is LQKENI. The CDR3 protein is CASSPLAVYEQYF. CDR3 DNA: TGTGCCAGCTCACCACTGGCAGTTTACGAGCAGTACTTC.

The CDR3 sequence is CASSYSIGIGNTEAFF. For the CDR3, the DNA is TGTGCCAGCAGTTACTCGATTGGTATTGGGAACACTGAAGCTTTCTTT. The chain carries TRBV6-5 and TRBJ1-1; D is undetermined. Germline CDR1 and CDR2: MNHEY and SVGAGI. V lost 0 bases, J lost 1 base, and 12 bases lay in between. The CDR3 is 16 residues long.

The V gene is TRBV11-2, the J gene TRBJ1-2; D unresolved. V lost 0 bases and J 7 bases, leaving 12 bases between the germline ends. Germline CDR1 and CDR2: SGHAT and FQNNGV. The CDR3 has 14 amino acids. DNA of the CDR3: TGTGCCAGCAGCTTAGATCTCGGGATTGGTGGCTACACCTTC. Amino acid sequence: CASSLDLGIGGYTF.

The gene calls are TRBV5-1 and TRBJ1-1; D is possibly TRBD1 (5 bases). This CDR3 comprises 17 residues. From germline, CDR1 is SGHRS and CDR2 YFSETQ. The germline V and J ends were trimmed by 0 bases and 3 bases, with 18 bases remaining between them. The CDR3 loop is CASSLGPDILGDTEAFF. For the CDR3, the DNA is TGCGCCAGCAGCTTGGGGCCCGATATCTTGGGGGACACTGAAGCTTTCTTT.

The V and J genes are TRBV3-1 (or the pseudogene TRBV3-2) and TRBJ2-5; D call uncertain. This CDR3 is built from 15 residues. Between the trimmed V and J ends, which lost 1 base and 5 bases, there was a span of 14 bases. Germline V gene lookup returns CDR1 LGHDT and CDR2 YNNKEL (reference sequence). CDR3 bases: TGTGCCAGCAGCCAAGTCTTTCTACATCGGGAGACCCAGTACTTC. Its protein is CASSQVFLHRETQYF.

The chain joins TRBV6-5 to TRBJ1-3; no clear D. V was cut by 6 bases and J by 0 bases, with 12 bases left in between. CDR3 length equals 15 residues. CDR1 MNHEY and CDR2 SVGAGI come from the germline V gene. Here the CDR3 DNA reads TGTGCCAGCAGCTACGACCCGAGCTCTGGAAACACCATATATTTT. Protein product: CASSYDPSSGNTIYF.

The chain recombines TRBV4-3 with TRBJ2-2; TRBD1 or TRBD2 may be the D gene (5 bases each). The CDR3 consists of 15 residues. Deletions cut 3 bases from V and 5 bases from J, with 13 bases between. CDR1 is LGHNA and CDR2 is YSLEER in the germline V gene. CDR3 sequence: CASSHRDGPTGELFF. The CDR3 DNA reads TGCGCCAGCAGCCACCGGGACGGCCCTACCGGGGAGCTGTTTTTT.

Regarding this clone: Other DNA sequences from this sample encode an identical CDR3 as well. This sequence joins TRBV4-1 and TRBJ2-3, with D unresolved. There are 14 residues in the CDR3. V was pared by 0 bases and J by 2 bases, with 6 bases between. The V gene's germline CDR1 is MGHRA and CDR2 YSYEKL. The CDR3 region has the DNA TGCGCCAGCAGCCAAGAATCCCCCACAGATACGCAGTATTTT. It translates to CASSQESPTDTQYF.

The chain uses TRBV4-1 and TRBJ2-7; 10 nucleotides agree with TRBD2. From germline, CDR1 is MGHRA and CDR2 YSYEKL. This CDR3 is 17 amino acids long. V was pared by 0 bases and J by 4 bases, with 9 bases of the junction left unmatched. The CDR3 here is CASSQDLQAGGRYEQYF. CDR3 sequence (DNA): TGCGCCAGCAGCCAAGATCTCCAAGCGGGGGGGAGGTACGAGCAGTACTTC.